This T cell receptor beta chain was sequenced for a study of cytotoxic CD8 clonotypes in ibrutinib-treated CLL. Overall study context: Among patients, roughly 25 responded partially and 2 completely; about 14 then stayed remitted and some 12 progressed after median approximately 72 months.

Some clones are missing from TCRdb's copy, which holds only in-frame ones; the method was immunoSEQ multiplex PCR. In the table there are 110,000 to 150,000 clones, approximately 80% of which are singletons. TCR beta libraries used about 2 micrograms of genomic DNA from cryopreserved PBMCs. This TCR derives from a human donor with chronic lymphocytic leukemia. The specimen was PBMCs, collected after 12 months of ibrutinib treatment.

CDR3 coding DNA: TGTGCCATCAGTGGTTTCGGGCGGGACTACGAGCAGTACTTC. Encoded protein: CAISGFGRDYEQYF. The gene calls are TRBV10-3 and TRBJ2-7, with D possibly TRBD2 on 6 matching bases. V lost 4 bases and J 3 bases, leaving 13 bases between the germline ends. The CDR3 runs to 14 residues. Germline values: CDR1 ENHRY, CDR2 SYGVKD.